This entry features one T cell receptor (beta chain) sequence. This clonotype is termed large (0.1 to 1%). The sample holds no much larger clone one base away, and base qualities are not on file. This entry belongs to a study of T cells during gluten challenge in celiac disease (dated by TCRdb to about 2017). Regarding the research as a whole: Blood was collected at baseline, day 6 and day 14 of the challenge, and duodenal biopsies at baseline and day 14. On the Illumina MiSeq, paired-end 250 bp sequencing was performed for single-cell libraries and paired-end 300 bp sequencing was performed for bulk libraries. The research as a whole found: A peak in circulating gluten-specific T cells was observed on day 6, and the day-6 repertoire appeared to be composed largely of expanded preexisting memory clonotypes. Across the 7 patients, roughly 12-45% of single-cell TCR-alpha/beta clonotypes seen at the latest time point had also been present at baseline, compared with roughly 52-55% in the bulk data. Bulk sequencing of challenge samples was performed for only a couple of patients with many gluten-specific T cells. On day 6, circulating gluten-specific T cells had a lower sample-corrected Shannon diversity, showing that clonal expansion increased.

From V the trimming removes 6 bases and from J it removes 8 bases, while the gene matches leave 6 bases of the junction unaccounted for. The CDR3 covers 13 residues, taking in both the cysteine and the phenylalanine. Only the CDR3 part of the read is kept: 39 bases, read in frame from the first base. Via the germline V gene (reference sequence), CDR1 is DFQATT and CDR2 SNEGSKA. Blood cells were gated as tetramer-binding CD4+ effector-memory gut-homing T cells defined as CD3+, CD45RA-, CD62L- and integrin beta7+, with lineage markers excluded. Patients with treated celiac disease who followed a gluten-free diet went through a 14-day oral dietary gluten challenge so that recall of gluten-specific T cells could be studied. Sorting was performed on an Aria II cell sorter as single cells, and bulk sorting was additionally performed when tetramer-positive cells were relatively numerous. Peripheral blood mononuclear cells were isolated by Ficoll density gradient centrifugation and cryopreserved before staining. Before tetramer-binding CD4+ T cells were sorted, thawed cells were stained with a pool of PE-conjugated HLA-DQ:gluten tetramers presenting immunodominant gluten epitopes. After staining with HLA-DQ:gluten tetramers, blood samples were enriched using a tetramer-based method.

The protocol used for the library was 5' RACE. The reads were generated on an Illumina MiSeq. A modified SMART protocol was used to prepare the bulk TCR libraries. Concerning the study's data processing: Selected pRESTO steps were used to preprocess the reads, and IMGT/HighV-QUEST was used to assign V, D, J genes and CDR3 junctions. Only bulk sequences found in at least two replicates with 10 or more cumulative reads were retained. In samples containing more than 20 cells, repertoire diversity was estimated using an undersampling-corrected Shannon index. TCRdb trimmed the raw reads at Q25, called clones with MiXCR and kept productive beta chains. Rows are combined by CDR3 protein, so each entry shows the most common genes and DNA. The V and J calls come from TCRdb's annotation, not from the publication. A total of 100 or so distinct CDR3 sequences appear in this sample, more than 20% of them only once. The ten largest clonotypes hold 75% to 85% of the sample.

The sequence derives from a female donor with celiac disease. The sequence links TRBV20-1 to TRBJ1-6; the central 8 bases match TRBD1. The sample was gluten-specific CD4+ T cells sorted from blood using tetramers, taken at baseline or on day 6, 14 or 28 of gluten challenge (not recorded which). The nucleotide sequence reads TGCAGTGCGATTGACAGGGGAGATTCACCCCTCCACTTT. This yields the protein CSAIDRGDSPLHF.